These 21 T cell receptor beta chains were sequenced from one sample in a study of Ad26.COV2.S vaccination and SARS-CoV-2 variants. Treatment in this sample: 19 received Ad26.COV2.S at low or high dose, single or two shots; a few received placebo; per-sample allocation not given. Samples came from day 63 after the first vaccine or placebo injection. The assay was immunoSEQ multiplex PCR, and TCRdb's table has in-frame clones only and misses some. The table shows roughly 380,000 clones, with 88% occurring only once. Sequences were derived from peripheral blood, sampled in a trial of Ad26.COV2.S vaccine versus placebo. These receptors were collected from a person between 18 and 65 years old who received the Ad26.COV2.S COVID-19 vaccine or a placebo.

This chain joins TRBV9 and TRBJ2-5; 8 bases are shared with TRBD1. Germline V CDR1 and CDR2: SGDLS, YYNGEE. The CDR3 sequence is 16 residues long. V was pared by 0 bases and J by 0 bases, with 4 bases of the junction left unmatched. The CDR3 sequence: CASSVGRTGYQETQYF. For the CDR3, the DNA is TGTGCCAGCAGCGTAGGACGGACAGGGTACCAAGAGACCCAGTACTTC.

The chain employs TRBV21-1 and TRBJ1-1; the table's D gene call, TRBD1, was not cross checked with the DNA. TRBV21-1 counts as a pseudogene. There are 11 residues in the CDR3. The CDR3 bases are TGTGCCAGCAGCAGGCCAACTGAAGCTTTCTTT. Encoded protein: CASSRPTEAFF.

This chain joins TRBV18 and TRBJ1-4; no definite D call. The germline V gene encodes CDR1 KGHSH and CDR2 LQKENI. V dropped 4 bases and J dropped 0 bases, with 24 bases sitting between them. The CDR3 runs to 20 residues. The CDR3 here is CASSRSGFLGGLATNEKLFF. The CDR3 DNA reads TGTGCCAGCTCACGATCCGGATTTCTGGGCGGCCTTGCAACTAATGAAAAACTGTTTTTT.

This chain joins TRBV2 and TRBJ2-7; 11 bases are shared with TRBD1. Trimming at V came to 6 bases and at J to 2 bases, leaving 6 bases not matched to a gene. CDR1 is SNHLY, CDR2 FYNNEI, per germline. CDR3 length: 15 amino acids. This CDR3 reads CASRGTGGATYEQYF. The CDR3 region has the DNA TGTGCCAGCAGGGGGACAGGGGGAGCCACCTACGAGCAGTACTTC.

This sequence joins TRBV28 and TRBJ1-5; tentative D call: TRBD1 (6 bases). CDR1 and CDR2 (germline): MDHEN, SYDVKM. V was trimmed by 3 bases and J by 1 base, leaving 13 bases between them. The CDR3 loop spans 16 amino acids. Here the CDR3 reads CASSFAGTRSNQPQHF. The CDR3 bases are TGTGCCAGCAGTTTTGCCGGGACACGAAGCAATCAGCCCCAGCATTTT.

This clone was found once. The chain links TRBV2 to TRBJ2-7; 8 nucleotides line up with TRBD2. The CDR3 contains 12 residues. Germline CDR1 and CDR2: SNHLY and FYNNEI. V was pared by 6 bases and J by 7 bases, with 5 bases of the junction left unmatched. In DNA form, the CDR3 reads TGTGCCAGCAGCTTCGCGGGGGGAGAGCAGTACTTC. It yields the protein CASSFAGGEQYF.

CDR3 residues: CASSYPRQGPGNQPQHF. The CDR3 nucleotides are TGTGCCAGCAGTTACCCTCGACAGGGGCCCGGCAATCAGCCCCAGCATTTT. This chain links TRBV6-2 or TRBV6-3 with TRBJ1-5; 8 nucleotides match TRBD1. The V segment lost 2 bases and the J segment 2 bases; nucleotides outside the gene matches: 8. The germline V gene encodes CDR1 MNHEY and CDR2 SVGEGT. This CDR3 is built from 17 residues.

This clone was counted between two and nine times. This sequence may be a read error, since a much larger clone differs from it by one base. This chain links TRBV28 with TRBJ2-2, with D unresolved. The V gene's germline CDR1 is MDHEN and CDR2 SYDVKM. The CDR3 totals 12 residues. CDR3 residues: CASSLNAGELFF. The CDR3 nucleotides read TGTGCCAGCAGTTTGAACGCCGGGGAGCTGTTTTTT.

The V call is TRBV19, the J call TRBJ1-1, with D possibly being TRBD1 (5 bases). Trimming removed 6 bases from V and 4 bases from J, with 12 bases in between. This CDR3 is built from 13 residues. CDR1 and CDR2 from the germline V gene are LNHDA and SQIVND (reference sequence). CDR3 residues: CASRAGAGTEAFF. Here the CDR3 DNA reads TGTGCCAGTAGAGCTGGGGCCGGCACTGAAGCTTTCTTT.

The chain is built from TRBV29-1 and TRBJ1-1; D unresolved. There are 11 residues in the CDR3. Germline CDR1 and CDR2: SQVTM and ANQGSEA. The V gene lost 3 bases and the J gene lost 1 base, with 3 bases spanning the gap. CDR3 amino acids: CSVDRNTEAFF. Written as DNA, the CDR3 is TGCAGCGTTGATCGGAACACTGAAGCTTTCTTT.

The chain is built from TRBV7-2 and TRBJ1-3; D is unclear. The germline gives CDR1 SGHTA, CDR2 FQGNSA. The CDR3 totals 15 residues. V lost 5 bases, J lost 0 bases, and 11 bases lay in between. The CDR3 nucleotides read TGTGCCAGCAGCCCCGCTTCGGCCTCTGGAAACACCATATATTTT. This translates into CASSPASASGNTIYF.

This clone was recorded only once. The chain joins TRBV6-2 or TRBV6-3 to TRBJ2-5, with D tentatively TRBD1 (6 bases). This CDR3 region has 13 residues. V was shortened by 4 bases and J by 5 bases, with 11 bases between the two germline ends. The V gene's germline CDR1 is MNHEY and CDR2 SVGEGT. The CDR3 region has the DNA TGTGCCAGCAGTTCCGACAGGTCGGAGACCCAGTACTTC. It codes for CASSSDRSETQYF.

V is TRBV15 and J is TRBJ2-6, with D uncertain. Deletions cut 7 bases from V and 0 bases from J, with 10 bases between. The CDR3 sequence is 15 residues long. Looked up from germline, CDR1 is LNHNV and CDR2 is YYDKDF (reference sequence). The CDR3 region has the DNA TGTGCCACCATGGGCAGTCTCTCTGGGGCCAACGTCCTGACTTTC. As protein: CATMGSLSGANVLTF.

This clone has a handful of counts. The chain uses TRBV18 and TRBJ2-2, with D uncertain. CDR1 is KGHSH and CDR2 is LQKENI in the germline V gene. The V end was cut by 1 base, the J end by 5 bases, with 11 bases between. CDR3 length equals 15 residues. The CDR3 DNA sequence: TGTGCCAGCTCACCACAGCCCTCCACAACCGGGGAGCTGTTTTTT. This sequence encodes CASSPQPSTTGELFF.

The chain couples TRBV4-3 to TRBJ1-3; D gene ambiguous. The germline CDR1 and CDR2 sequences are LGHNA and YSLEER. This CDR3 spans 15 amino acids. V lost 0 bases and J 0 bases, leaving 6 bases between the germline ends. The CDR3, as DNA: TGCGCCAGCAGCCAAGAACGGGTCTCTGGAAACACCATATATTTT. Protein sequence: CASSQERVSGNTIYF.

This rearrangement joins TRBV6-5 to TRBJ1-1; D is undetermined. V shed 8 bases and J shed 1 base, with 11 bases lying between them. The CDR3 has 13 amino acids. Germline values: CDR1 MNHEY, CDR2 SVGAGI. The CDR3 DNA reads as TGTGCCAGCCGGGTCACAGAGAACACTGAAGCTTTCTTT. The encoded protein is CASRVTENTEAFF.

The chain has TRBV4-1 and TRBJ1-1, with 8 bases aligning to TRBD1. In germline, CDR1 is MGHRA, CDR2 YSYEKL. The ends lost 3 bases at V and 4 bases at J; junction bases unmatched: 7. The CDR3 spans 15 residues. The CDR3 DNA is TGCGCCAGCAGCCAGCCTGGACAGGGTGCCACTGAAGCTTTCTTT. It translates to CASSQPGQGATEAFF.

This chain's CDR3 is CSVIAWTGELFF. The CDR3 DNA follows: TGCAGCGTCATTGCTTGGACAGGGGAACTGTTTTTT. The chain is built from TRBV29-1 and TRBJ1-4, with 9 bases fitting TRBD1. CDR1 SQVTM and CDR2 ANQGSEA come from the germline V gene. V trimming: 6 bases; J trimming: 12 bases; junction bases outside the gene matches: 8. This CDR3 has 12 residues.

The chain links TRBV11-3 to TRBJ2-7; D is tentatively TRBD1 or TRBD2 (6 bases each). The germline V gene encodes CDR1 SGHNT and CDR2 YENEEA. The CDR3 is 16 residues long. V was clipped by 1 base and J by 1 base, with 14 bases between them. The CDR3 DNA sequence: TGTGCCAGCAGCTTAGGCCCTTTAGGGGGGTCCTACGAGCAGTACTTC. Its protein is CASSLGPLGGSYEQYF.

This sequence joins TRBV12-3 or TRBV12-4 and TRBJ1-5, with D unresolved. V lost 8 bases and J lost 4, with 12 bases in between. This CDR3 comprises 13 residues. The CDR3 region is CASRWDYNQPQHF. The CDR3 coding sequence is TGTGCCAGCCGTTGGGATTATAATCAGCCCCAGCATTTT.

The CDR3 coding sequence is TGTGCCAGCAGTTTAGGACAGTTCTCTGGGGCCAACGTCCTGACTTTC. Encoded protein: CASSLGQFSGANVLTF. The chain has TRBV27 and TRBJ2-6, with D possibly TRBD1 on 6 matching bases. V lost 2 bases to trimming and J lost 0 bases, with 8 bases between them. Germline V gene sequence: CDR1 MNHEY, CDR2 SMNVEV (reference sequence). The CDR3 has 16 residues.